Here is one T cell receptor beta chain with its context. What it binds is not known. These data belong to a study of PD-1 blockade in classical Hodgkin lymphoma. General observations from the study: Newly diagnosed patients were said to have less baseline TCR diversity than healthy donors did.

The V gene lost 0 bases and the J gene lost 0 bases, with 5 bases spanning the gap. Germline V gene data show CDR1 as KGHSY and CDR2 as FQNENV. The CDR3 length is 14 residues. Time point specified: cycle 4 day 1 (C4D1), after 6 weeks of nivolumab. Every patient had relapsed following autologous stem cell transplantation, and cohorts differed in brentuximab vedotin exposure. Measured with immunoSEQ multiplex PCR; TCRdb has only the in-frame clones, and not every one. The sample consists of some 52,000 clones, roughly 86% of them appearing once. This receptor was identified in a human donor with classical Hodgkin lymphoma. The input for sequencing was peripheral blood mononuclear cells (PBMCs), taken before the fourth cycle of nivolumab. The chain couples TRBV16 to TRBJ1-2; D not resolved. The CDR3 is CASSQSWANYGYTF. DNA for the CDR3: TGTGCCAGCAGCCAATCGTGGGCTAACTATGGCTACACCTTC.